These 25 T cell receptor beta chains share one sample of origin, sequenced in a study of blood T cell repertoires in COVID-19. Measured with immunoSEQ multiplex PCR; TCRdb has only the in-frame clones, and not every one. The table records about 250,000 clones, approximately 86% of them present only once. The sequenced material came from peripheral blood. These TCRs come from a woman under 40 with acute or convalescent COVID-19.

The chain links TRBV20-1 to TRBJ2-3; tentative D call: TRBD2 (6 bases). Germline-derived CDR1 and CDR2 are DFQATT and SNEGSKA (reference sequence). The CDR3 totals 14 residues. V was cut by 3 bases and J by 2 bases, with 12 bases left in between. The chain's CDR3 is CSASISGPTDTQYF. Written as DNA, the CDR3 is TGCAGTGCTAGTATTAGCGGCCCCACAGATACGCAGTATTTT.

J is TRBJ2-7 and V is TRBV5-1, with 8 nucleotides matching TRBD2. CDR3 size: 18 residues. Losses at the gene ends were 0 bases for V and 2 bases for J; bases not matched to a gene: 13. In germline, CDR1 is SGHRS, CDR2 YFSETQ. This CDR3 is CASSLAFTGGPVPYEQYF. CDR3 nucleotides: TGCGCCAGCAGCTTGGCTTTCACGGGAGGGCCCGTCCCCTACGAGCAGTACTTC.

The gene calls are TRBV27 and TRBJ1-1; 8 nucleotides match TRBD1. CDR1 MNHEY and CDR2 SMNVEV come from the germline V gene (reference sequence). V lost 5 bases, J lost 4 bases, and 9 bases stayed unmatched. The CDR3 loop spans 15 amino acids. CDR3 bases: TGTGCCAGCAGTCAGGGGACAGGATGGGGCACTGAAGCTTTCTTT. The encoded protein is CASSQGTGWGTEAFF.

This clone has only one observation. The gene calls are TRBV7-2 and TRBJ2-5; possible D gene TRBD2, 5 bases. The CDR3 extends over 13 amino acids. Germline loops: CDR1 SGHTA, CDR2 FQGNSA. The ends were cut back, 6 bases at V and 5 bases at J, with 13 bases in the middle. The CDR3: CASREELGETQYF. In DNA, the CDR3 is TGTGCCAGCAGGGAGGAACTGGGGGAGACCCAGTACTTC.

The genes are TRBV24-1 and TRBJ1-2, with D maybe TRBD1 (6 bases). The V and J ends lost 4 bases and 3 bases respectively, with 14 bases between them. This CDR3 comprises 15 residues. Looked up from germline, CDR1 is KGHDR and CDR2 is SFDVKD. CDR3 in DNA: TGTGCCACCAGTGAGACAGGCAACCCGGACTATGGCTACACCTTC. This sequence encodes CATSETGNPDYGYTF.

V and J are TRBV30 and TRBJ2-2, with 7 bases matching TRBD1. The junction had 7 bases not matched to a gene; V was cut back by 4 bases and J by 5 bases. Germline lookup yields CDR1 GTSNPN and CDR2 SVGIG (reference sequence). The CDR3 totals 14 residues. CDR3 region: CAWNRDSLTGELFF. The CDR3 nucleotides are TGTGCCTGGAACCGGGACAGCTTAACCGGGGAGCTGTTTTTT.

V and J are TRBV30 and TRBJ2-5, with 11 bases fitting TRBD2. Looked up from germline, CDR1 is GTSNPN and CDR2 is SVGIG (reference sequence). CDR3 length: 16 amino acids. V was clipped by 0 bases and J by 0 bases; unmatched bases: 3. Written as DNA, the CDR3 is TGTGCCTGGAGTGTACTACTAGCGGGAGACCAAGAGACCCAGTACTTC. Protein product: CAWSVLLAGDQETQYF.

The chain combines TRBV7-8 with TRBJ1-1, with 9 bases lining up with TRBD1. From germline, CDR1 is SGHVS and CDR2 FQNEAQ. The CDR3 length is 15 residues. The junction had 4 bases not matched to a gene; V was cut back by 5 bases and J by 0 bases. The CDR3 DNA is TGTGCCAGCAGCAGACGACAGGGGGTGAACACTGAAGCTTTCTTT. Translation: CASSRRQGVNTEAFF.

V gene TRBV5-4 combines with J gene TRBJ2-3; the match to TRBD2 covers 13 bases. CDR1 is SGHNT and CDR2 is YYREEE in the germline V gene (reference sequence). V lost 4 bases, J lost 5 bases, and 7 bases stayed unmatched. The CDR3 has 16 amino acids. As DNA, the CDR3 is TGTGCCAGCAGCATCGGGACTAGCGGGAAAGGAGATACGCAGTATTTT. Amino acids: CASSIGTSGKGDTQYF.

CDR3 nucleotide sequence: TGTGCCAGCAGCGTCGGGACAGGGACTAATGAAAAACTGTTTTTT. Encoded protein: CASSVGTGTNEKLFF. The chain combines TRBV9 with TRBJ1-4; 9 bases agree with TRBD1. With V trimmed by 2 bases and J by 2 bases, 1 base remained unmatched. CDR3 length: 15 residues. CDR1 is SGDLS, CDR2 YYNGEE, per germline.

This clone was detected only a few times. The V gene is TRBV27, the J gene TRBJ2-5, with a tentative D call TRBD2 (6 bases). This CDR3 region has 14 residues. Germline V CDR1 and CDR2: MNHEY, SMNVEV (reference sequence). Trimming pared 4 bases from V and 2 bases from J, leaving 11 bases between. The CDR3 DNA follows: TGTGCCAGCAGTTCATATGGGGGGCAAGAGACCCAGTACTTC. Translating it yields CASSSYGGQETQYF.

V is TRBV5-8 and J is TRBJ2-5; 11 nucleotides align to TRBD1. Per germline, CDR1 SGHTS and CDR2 YDEGEE. The CDR3 contains 17 residues. Unmatched junction bases numbered 6, after V lost 0 bases and J lost 2 bases. The CDR3 spells CASSLGLDRGRQETQYF. The DNA of the CDR3 is TGTGCCAGCAGCTTGGGGTTGGACAGGGGGCGGCAAGAGACCCAGTACTTC.

This clone was detected only a few times. The chain joins TRBV15 to TRBJ1-1, with 7 bases fitting TRBD1. Germline V gene data show CDR1 as LNHNV and CDR2 as YYDKDF (reference sequence). V lost 4 bases and J lost 0; bases outside the gene matches: 2. The CDR3 spans 14 residues. CDR3 region: CATSKQGVNTEAFF. CDR3 in DNA: TGTGCCACCAGCAAGCAGGGGGTGAACACTGAAGCTTTCTTT.

V gene TRBV6-6 combines with J gene TRBJ1-5, with 8 nucleotides matching TRBD1. With 7 bases clipped from V and 2 bases from J, the junction kept 4 bases outside the gene matches. There are 14 residues in the CDR3. CDR1 is MNHNY and CDR2 is SVGAGI in the germline V gene (reference sequence). CDR3 nucleotide sequence: TGTGCCAGCACCGTGACAGGGGGCAATCAGCCCCAGCATTTT. Residues: CASTVTGGNQPQHF.

This clone was recorded a few times. V is TRBV4-3 and J is TRBJ2-5; 7 bases map to TRBD1. J gave up 3 bases and V 0 bases, and 7 bases lay outside the gene matches. The CDR3 runs to 16 residues. Germline loops: CDR1 LGHNA, CDR2 YSLEER. The DNA of the CDR3 is TGCGCCAGCAGCCAAGAAGGTCCAGGGGGAGAAGAGACCCAGTACTTC. Translating it yields CASSQEGPGGEETQYF.

The J gene is TRBJ2-2, the V gene TRBV11-3; 7 bases align to TRBD2. In germline, CDR1 is SGHNT, CDR2 YENEEA. With 5 bases clipped from V and 4 bases from J, the junction kept 10 bases outside the gene matches. The CDR3 is 16 residues long. CDR3: CASSHLGGSGTGELFF. DNA of the CDR3: TGTGCCAGCAGCCATCTGGGAGGGAGTGGCACCGGGGAGCTGTTTTTT.

The genes are TRBV19 and TRBJ2-3, with a tentative D call TRBD1 (5 bases). The CDR3 totals 15 residues. V was pared by 3 bases and J by 6 bases, with 16 bases between. The germline gives CDR1 LNHDA, CDR2 SQIVND (reference sequence). CDR3 sequence (DNA): TGTGCCAGTAGTATCGCAGGGTTGGGTACGGATACGCAGTATTTT. Encoded protein: CASSIAGLGTDTQYF.

V is TRBV7-2 and J is TRBJ2-1, with TRBD2 matching 9 bases. V trimming: 0 bases; J trimming: 7 bases; junction bases outside the gene matches: 7. The CDR3 extends over 16 amino acids. CDR1 and CDR2 (germline): SGHTA, FQGNSA. Here the CDR3 DNA reads TGTGCCAGCAGCTTAGCTGTAGCGGGAGTGTTGAATGAGCAGTTCTTC. As protein: CASSLAVAGVLNEQFF.

The chain uses TRBV5-4 and TRBJ1-4; no clear D. The germline V gene has CDR1 SGHNT and CDR2 YYREEE (reference sequence). V was shortened by 3 bases and J by 8 bases, with 14 bases between the two germline ends. The length of the CDR3 is 14 residues. The chain's CDR3 is CASSSTPGGEKLFF. The DNA for the CDR3 is TGTGCCAGCAGCTCCACCCCGGGTGGAGAAAAACTGTTTTTT.

This clone has only one observation. This chain links TRBV2 with TRBJ1-5; D is undetermined. The CDR3 has 13 residues. Germline loops: CDR1 SNHLY, CDR2 FYNNEI. Trimming stripped 5 bases from V and 7 bases from J, with 12 bases between. The CDR3 DNA reads TGTGCCAGCAGTATTGGCGGGGTACAGCCCCAGCATTTT. Its translation is CASSIGGVQPQHF.

This chain joins TRBV5-1 and TRBJ2-1; TRBD2 aligns across 15 bases. The germline V gene encodes CDR1 SGHRS and CDR2 YFSETQ. The CDR3 covers 18 residues. The V and J ends lost 4 bases and 5 bases, in that order; junction bases with no gene match: 10. The CDR3 nucleotides are TGCGCCAGCAGCCCGGGACTAGCGGGAGGCCGGCCAAACAATGAGCAGTTCTTC. It translates to CASSPGLAGGRPNNEQFF.

J is TRBJ1-2 and V is TRBV5-6; D is uncertain. V gave up 5 bases and J gave up 0 bases, with 14 bases separating them. There are 15 residues in the CDR3. CDR1 SGHDT and CDR2 YYEEEE come from the germline V gene. CDR3 residues: CASRPQTFPNYGYTF. The CDR3 DNA reads TGTGCCAGCAGACCACAGACATTTCCTAACTATGGCTACACCTTC.

In this sample, this clone turned up once. The chain combines TRBV29-1 with TRBJ1-2, with D possibly TRBD1 on 5 matching bases. V was cut by 1 base and J by 7 bases, with 16 bases left in between. The CDR3 consists of 14 residues. Germline CDR1 reads SQVTM; CDR2 reads ANQGSEA. CDR3 protein: CSVEVGLGLSGYTF. In DNA form, the CDR3 reads TGCAGCGTTGAAGTGGGACTAGGCTTGAGTGGCTACACCTTC.

This clone appeared once. The gene calls are TRBV6-1 and TRBJ1-1, with 7 nucleotides matching TRBD1. The V gene end was trimmed by 5 bases and the J gene end by 1 base; junction bases not matched to a gene: 7. Germline CDR1 reads MNHNS; CDR2 reads SASEGT. The CDR3 spans 15 residues. CDR3 bases: TGTGCCAGCAGTTCCACGGGACAGCAGAACACTGAAGCTTTCTTT. Its translation is CASSSTGQQNTEAFF.

The chain is built from TRBV6-2 or TRBV6-3 and TRBJ2-1; 8 nucleotides line up with TRBD2. The V gene end was trimmed by 0 bases and the J gene end by 4 bases; junction bases not matched to a gene: 5. There are 16 residues in the CDR3. The germline gives CDR1 MNHEY, CDR2 SVGEGT. CDR3 sequence (DNA): TGTGCCAGCAGTTACTCGGGGACTAGGGGGTACAATGAGCAGTTCTTC. It translates to CASSYSGTRGYNEQFF.